Below are 15 T cell receptor beta chains sequenced from a single sample in a study of siplizumab effects on memory and regulatory T cells. Only in-frame clones appear in the TCRdb table, and some are missing; sequencing was by immunoSEQ multiplex PCR. The repertoire holds approximately 110,000 clones, with more than 85% as singletons. Sequencing was performed on CD4+ T cells sorted from blood. These receptors were collected from a human donor in good health.

This clone showed up just a few times. The V gene is TRBV4-1, the J gene TRBJ1-2, with D possibly TRBD1 on 5 matching bases. The CDR3 is 13 amino acids. Germline loops: CDR1 MGHRA, CDR2 YSYEKL. V was trimmed by 8 bases and J by 7 bases, leaving 17 bases between them. Here the CDR3 reads CASSPEAGLGYTF. CDR3 DNA: TGCGCCAGCTCTCCCGAGGCGGGACTTGGCTACACCTTC.

The J gene is TRBJ2-3, the V gene TRBV7-2; 12 nucleotides align to TRBD2. CDR3 length: 19 amino acids. Germline trimming cut 5 bases from V and 2 bases from J; bases unmatched to any gene: 14. Germline V lookup: CDR1 SGHTA, CDR2 FQGNSA. CDR3 in DNA: TGTGCCAGCAGCCCCCGGGGCAGGGGACTAGCGGGCGACACAGATACGCAGTATTTT. Amino acids: CASSPRGRGLAGDTDTQYF.

This rearrangement joins TRBV4-1 to TRBJ1-4; D uncertain. Germline V gene data show CDR1 as MGHRA and CDR2 as YSYEKL. The CDR3 totals 13 residues. Trimming took 4 bases from V and 4 from J, leaving 7 bases between them. The CDR3 is CASSRLFNEKLFF. DNA for the CDR3: TGCGCCAGCAGCCGCCTGTTTAATGAAAAACTGTTTTTT.

This clone was seen a single time. The chain joins TRBV5-6 to TRBJ1-2; D ambiguous. CDR3 size: 12 residues. In germline, CDR1 is SGHDT, CDR2 YYEEEE. V was clipped by 4 bases and J by 5 bases, with 9 bases between them. The CDR3 bases are TGTGCCAGCAGCCTGGCCCGGTATGGCTACACCTTC. Translation gives CASSLARYGYTF.

The chain joins TRBV7-6 to TRBJ2-3, with 8 nucleotides matching TRBD1. This CDR3 region has 14 residues. Germline CDR1 is SGHVS and CDR2 is FNYEAQ. Trimming took 1 base from V and 5 from J; bases not matched to a gene: 2. The CDR3 loop is CASSLGTGLDTQYF. DNA for the CDR3: TGTGCCAGCAGCTTAGGGACAGGGTTAGATACGCAGTATTTT.

The V and J genes are TRBV19 and TRBJ1-5; no firm D call. Trimming removed 5 bases at V and 0 bases at J, with 14 bases between. The germline CDR1 and CDR2 sequences are LNHDA and SQIVND (reference sequence). The CDR3 is made up of 16 amino acids. CDR3 sequence reads: CASSLVGGPSNQPQHF. In DNA, the CDR3 is TGTGCCAGTAGTCTGGTGGGAGGCCCTAGCAATCAGCCCCAGCATTTT. The full variable domain, its missing parts supplied by reference TRBV19 and TRBJ1-5, is DGGITQSPKYLFRKEGQNVTLSCEQNLNHDAMYWYRQDPGQGLRLIYYSQIVNDFQKGDIAEGYSVSREKKESFPLTVTSAQKNPTAFYLCASSLVGGPSNQPQHFGDGTRLSIL.

The V and J genes are TRBV7-8 and TRBJ2-7, with 8 bases matching TRBD1. The CDR3 length is 16 residues. The germline V gene has CDR1 SGHVS and CDR2 FQNEAQ. The V gene end was trimmed by 5 bases and the J gene end by 2 bases; junction bases not matched to a gene: 11. Here the CDR3 reads CASSRQGAGGTYEQYF. CDR3 nucleotides: TGTGCCAGCAGCCGGCAGGGGGCAGGGGGCACCTACGAGCAGTACTTC.

The V gene is TRBV30, the J gene TRBJ2-7; 7 nucleotides line up with TRBD2. V shed 5 bases, J shed 6 bases, and the junction held 10 bases outside the gene matches. CDR3 length equals 13 residues. Germline-derived CDR1 and CDR2 are GTSNPN and SVGIG (reference sequence). CDR3: CAWGATIAGEQYF. Here the CDR3 DNA reads TGTGCCTGGGGTGCGACGATAGCGGGCGAGCAGTACTTC.

The chain combines TRBV7-6 with TRBJ2-7; D not resolved. CDR3 length: 12 amino acids. Trimming removed 2 bases at V and 5 bases at J, with 7 bases between. The germline V gene has CDR1 SGHVS and CDR2 FNYEAQ. Written as DNA, the CDR3 is TGTGCCAGCAGCTTAAATGGGAACGAGCAGTACTTC. It codes for CASSLNGNEQYF.

The chain links TRBV13 to TRBJ1-4; maybe TRBD1 (5 bases). The V gene lost 5 bases and the J gene lost 3 bases, with 13 bases spanning the gap. Germline CDR1 PRHDT, CDR2 FYEKMQ (reference sequence). This CDR3 has 15 residues. The CDR3 DNA sequence: TGTGCCAGCAGCCCGGGGCACCGGGCTAATGAAAAACTGTTTTTT. Its protein is CASSPGHRANEKLFF.

This clone was seen a handful of times. Here the CDR3 DNA reads TGTGCCAGCAGTTACGCGGGGACGGTGTCCTACGAGCAGTACTTC. As protein: CASSYAGTVSYEQYF. The J gene is TRBJ2-7, the V gene TRBV6-5, with D possibly matching TRBD2 (6 bases). Trimming shortened V by 2 bases and J by 1 base, and 12 bases separated the two germline ends. Germline CDR1 reads MNHEY; CDR2 reads SVGAGI. The CDR3 loop spans 15 amino acids.

The rearrangement joins TRBV10-3 to TRBJ1-1; D might be TRBD1 (5 bases). Trimming shortened V by 2 bases and J by 7 bases, and 11 bases separated the two germline ends. CDR3 size: 13 residues. Per germline, CDR1 ENHRY and CDR2 SYGVKD. The CDR3 spells CAISERQGGEAFF. CDR3 DNA sequence: TGTGCCATCAGTGAGAGGCAGGGCGGTGAAGCTTTCTTT.

The V gene is TRBV27, the J gene TRBJ2-4; D is perhaps TRBD1 or TRBD2 (5 bases each). V was shortened by 8 bases and J by 4 bases, with 12 bases between the two germline ends. Germline values: CDR1 MNHEY, CDR2 SMNVEV (reference sequence). This CDR3 is built from 13 residues. The CDR3 here is CASGRDPKNIQYF. The CDR3 DNA reads TGTGCCAGCGGAAGGGACCCTAAAAACATTCAGTACTTC.

The rearrangement links TRBV2 to TRBJ1-5; D not certain. Trimming stripped 6 bases from V and 0 bases from J, with 6 bases between. This CDR3 spans 13 amino acids. Germline CDR1 SNHLY, CDR2 FYNNEI. CDR3 DNA sequence: TGTGCCAGCAGCAGAAATAGCAATCAGCCCCAGCATTTT. Translated: CASSRNSNQPQHF. The variable domain in full, with the rest retrieved from reference TRBV2 and TRBJ1-5, is EPEVTQTPSHQVTQMGQEVILRCVPISNHLYFYWYRQILGQKVEFLVSFYNNEISEKSEIFDDQFSVERPDGSNFTLKIRSTKLEDSAMYFCASSRNSNQPQHFGDGTRLSIL.

The chain uses TRBV19 and TRBJ1-2; D may be TRBD1 (6 bases). V was shortened by 3 bases and J by 8 bases, with 22 bases between the two germline ends. CDR3 size: 16 residues. The germline CDR1 and CDR2 sequences are LNHDA and SQIVND (reference sequence). CDR3 bases: TGTGCCAGTAGTATGCCCCTTCTCATCCCAACAGGGGGCTACACCTTC. Translation gives CASSMPLLIPTGGYTF.